This T cell receptor beta chain was found in a study of T cells in Graves' hyperthyroidism and ophthalmopathy. Study conclusions and caveats: The model forecast ophthalmopathy, anticipating it by a median 6.5 months before onset.

Diagnoses were made from clinical symptoms, serum measures (thyroxine and TRAb), thyroid ultrasound and orbital computed tomography. Germline V gene sequence: CDR1 LNHDA, CDR2 SQIVND (reference sequence). The CDR3 runs 11 residues. V shed 6 bases and J shed 6 bases, with 8 bases lying between them. A note on this clonotype: The antigen remains unidentified.

The investigators amplified TCR beta CDR3 regions from RNA transcripts. HTBI primers were employed in a first-round RT-PCR of the TCR CDR3. TCRdb passed the multiplex PCR reads through MiXCR, listing each CDR3 protein once. The sample includes a few hundred thousand distinct CDR3 sequences, approximately 44% of them seen just once. The sequencing input was peripheral blood or thyroid tissue (not recorded which). This TCR came from an adult woman with Graves' disease, either hyperthyroidism or ophthalmopathy (not recorded which). The chain combines TRBV19 with TRBJ1-1; D uncertain. DNA of the CDR3: TGTGCCAGTAGGCGGGTCTCTGAAGCTTTCTTT. Protein sequence: CASRRVSEAFF.